This T cell receptor beta chain was observed in a study of spatial heterogeneity in lung cancer. Study background: A total of over 70 untreated early-stage non-small cell lung cancer patients served as donors. In the raw reads, each unique TCR and UMI combination was present more than ten times on average.

Germline values: CDR1 DFQATT, CDR2 SNEGSKA (reference sequence). The V and J ends lost 0 bases and 1 base, in that order; junction bases with no gene match: 4. This CDR3 is built from 15 residues. The time point here: blood at routine non-recurrence follow-up after resection. Tumor, nontumor lung or frozen PBMC supplied whole RNA, sequenced without sorting. TCR cDNA molecules each had a unique molecular identifier. TCRdb independently ran MiXCR on the 5' RACE reads; one entry per CDR3 protein. Of roughly 120,000 distinct CDR3 sequences in the sample, about 12% are singletons; the top ten hold roughly 15%.

The sequencing used PBMCs, collected at follow-up. The chain links TRBV20-1 to TRBJ2-7; 9 bases match TRBD1. The TCR sequence derives from a male donor with early-stage non-small cell lung cancer. Written as DNA, the CDR3 is TGCAGTGCTAGAGACCCGGGACAGGGTTCCTACGAGCAGTACTTC. This codes for CSARDPGQGSYEQYF.